This paragraph reports one T cell receptor beta chain. These data belong to a study of T-cell memory formation after mild COVID-19. 5'RACE, which relied on constant-segment primers, yielded TCR alpha and TCR beta cDNA libraries carrying sample barcodes and UMIs. Via MiXCR, TCRdb re-called the 5' RACE reads, giving one row per CDR3 protein. The table lists 470,000 or so distinct CDR3 sequences, 20% to 30% of them singletons. CDR1 is SNHLY, CDR2 FYNNEI, per germline. The germline V and J ends were trimmed by 3 bases and 4 bases, with 9 bases remaining between them. This CDR3 comprises 13 residues. The genes are TRBV2 and TRBJ1-1; D might be TRBD1 (5 bases). The material sequenced was PBMCs or a T cell subset sorted from them (not recorded which). The TCR originated in an adult woman who had mild COVID-19 (a few samples of this study predate the infection). Cell type and time point are not known. The CDR3 DNA sequence: TGTGCCAGCAGTGAGCCAGGGTCCACTGAAGCTTTCTTT. This translates into CASSEPGSTEAFF.